The rows below give T cell receptor beta chains drawn from one sample of a study of STAT5B mutations in CD4+ large granular lymphocyte leukemia. Some clones are missing from TCRdb's copy, which holds only in-frame ones; the method was immunoSEQ multiplex PCR. The repertoire holds approximately 35,000 clones, with around 63% as singletons. The sequenced material came from CD4+ T cells from blood buffy coats. These receptor sequences come from a human donor in good health. Both conserved end residues are part of each CDR3. Each record gives: J gene, V gene, clone size, D gene, CDR3 DNA, CDR3 protein. The D gene is left open where the match is weak. The size field is filled for only some rows; it gives once, few, many or a size class.

TRBJ2-5	TRBV11-2	NA	NA	TGTGCCAGCAGCCCGCAATTTACGGGGGGCGGAGAGACCCAGTACTTC	CASSPQFTGGGETQYF
TRBJ2-5	TRBV5-1	NA	TRBD2	TGCGCCAGCAGCTTGGGGCTAGCGGGGAAAGAGACCCAGTACTTC	CASSLGLAGKETQYF
TRBJ2-5	TRBV19	NA	TRBD2	TGTGCCAGTAGTATAGGGGTAGCGGGGGGCATACAAGAGACCCAGTACTTC	CASSIGVAGGIQETQYF
TRBJ1-1	TRBV12-5	NA	NA	TGTGCTAGTGGGTGGACAGCGAACACTGAAGCTTTCTTT	CASGWTANTEAFF
TRBJ2-5	TRBV5-1	NA	TRBD1	TGCGCCAGCAGCTTGGGGGACAGGGGAGAGACCCAGTACTTC	CASSLGDRGETQYF
TRBJ1-2	TRBV5-1	NA	NA	TGCGCCAGCAGCTCAAATATTAATGGCTACACCTTC	CASSSNINGYTF
TRBJ2-1	TRBV5-4	NA	TRBD2	TGTGCCAGCAGCCTATCTTCTAGCGGGGACCACAATGAGCAGTTCTTC	CASSLSSSGDHNEQFF
TRBJ2-3	TRBV7-3	NA	TRBD2	TGTGCCAGCAGCTTATCTATAGCGGGGGGCACAGATACGCAGTATTTT	CASSLSIAGGTDTQYF
TRBJ2-3	TRBV7-9	NA	NA	TGTGCCAGCAGCCTTGAACAGCATACGCAGTATTTT	CASSLEQHTQYF
TRBJ2-2	TRBV29-1	few	NA	TGCAGCGTTGGTGGGTCCGGGGAGCTGTTTTTT	CSVGGSGELFF
TRBJ2-6	TRBV4-2	NA	NA	TGTGCCAGCAGCCAAGAGCTAGGGGCTGGGGCCAACGTCCTGACTTTC	CASSQELGAGANVLTF
TRBJ1-3	TRBV6-5	NA	NA	TGTGCCAGCAGTTATGGCGGTGGAAACACCATATATTTT	CASSYGGGNTIYF
TRBJ1-2	TRBV20-1	few	NA	TGCAGTGCTAGGGAGTTGGATCGCTACACCTTC	CSARELDRYTF
TRBJ2-3	TRBV5-8	NA	NA	TGTGCCAGCAGCTTCATCGGGGAAGATACGCAGTATTTT	CASSFIGEDTQYF
TRBJ1-5	TRBV15	NA	NA	TGTGCCACGGCGGGGGGGGGTAGCAATCAGCCCCAGCATTTT	CATAGGGSNQPQHF
TRBJ1-5	TRBV13	NA	NA	TGTGCCAGCAGCACTAGACAGGAACGCAATCAGCCCCAGCATTTT	CASSTRQERNQPQHF
TRBJ1-2	TRBV5-1	once	NA	TGCGCCAGCAGCTTGGAGGCAGTCTATGGCTACACCTTC	CASSLEAVYGYTF
TRBJ2-1	TRBV7-3	NA	TRBD2	TGTGCCAGCAGCTTCAGCGGACCGCCCGGGGGGAATGAGCAGTTCTTC	CASSFSGPPGGNEQFF
TRBJ1-4	TRBV18	NA	NA	TGTGCCAGCTCACCCGGTAGAGGGGTCGGTGAGCTGTTTTTT	CASSPGRGVGELFF
TRBJ2-1	TRBV19	few	NA	TGTGCCAGTAGTCCAACGGCGAATGAGCAGTTCTTC	CASSPTANEQFF
TRBJ1-2	TRBV2	medium-sized	TRBD1	TGTGCCAGCAGAGACGGACAGGGGTATGGCTACACCTTC	CASRDGQGYGYTF
TRBJ1-4	TRBV19	NA	TRBD1	TGTGCCAGTACCCTGGGACAGGCAACTAATGAAAAACTGTTTTTT	CASTLGQATNEKLFF
TRBJ1-2	TRBV18	NA	TRBD1	TGTGCCAGCTCGCCACAGGGGGCTGCTGAATATGGCTACACCTTC	CASSPQGAAEYGYTF
TRBJ2-4	TRBV5-4	NA	TRBD2	TGTGCCAGCAGCTTGGGGACTAGCGCCCTAGCCAAAAACATTCAGTACTTC	CASSLGTSALAKNIQYF